The T cell receptor beta chain under discussion was sequenced for a study of identical twins. The study, taken as a whole, reports: There were fewer insertions in abundant cord blood beta clonotypes, but memory repertoires showed no such pattern.

The CDR3 has 13 amino acids. The V end lost 9 bases, the J end lost 2 bases, and 13 bases lay between the germline ends. Comment on this clonotype: Its target is not known.

TCRdb reanalysed the 5' RACE reads using MiXCR and keeps one entry per CDR3 protein. This sample has under 800,000 distinct CDR3 sequences, with approximately 22% found just once. All donors were healthy Caucasians. The same sample was also used in a study of T cells expressing NK-cell markers. Per that study: Dominant NKG2C+ clonotype frequencies of roughly 1.0-7.0% of CD8+ T cells were measured in more than five donors.

The chain recombines TRBV12-3 or TRBV12-4 with TRBJ1-2, with D perhaps TRBD1 (6 bases). This TCR was recovered from a woman aged 18-35 years in good health. Sequencing was done on a sample of PBMCs. CDR3 sequence: CASRTDYNYGYTF. The CDR3 DNA sequence: TGTGCCAGTCGGACAGATTACAACTATGGCTACACCTTC.